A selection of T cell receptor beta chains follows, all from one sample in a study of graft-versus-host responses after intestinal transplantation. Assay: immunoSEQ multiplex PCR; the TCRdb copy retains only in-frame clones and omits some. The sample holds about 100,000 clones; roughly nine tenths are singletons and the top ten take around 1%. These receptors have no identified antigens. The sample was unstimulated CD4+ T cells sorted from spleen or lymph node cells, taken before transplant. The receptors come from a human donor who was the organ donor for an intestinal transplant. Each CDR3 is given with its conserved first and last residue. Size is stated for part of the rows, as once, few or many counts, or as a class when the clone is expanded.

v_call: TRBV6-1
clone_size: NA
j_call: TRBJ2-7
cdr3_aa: CASCRTSGAYEQYF

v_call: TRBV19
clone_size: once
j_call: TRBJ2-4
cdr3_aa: CAIKRGFKNIQYF

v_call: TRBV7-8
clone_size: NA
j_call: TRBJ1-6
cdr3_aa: CASSLLDLSSYNSPLHF

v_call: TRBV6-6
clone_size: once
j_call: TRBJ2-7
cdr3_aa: CASRKTGVTYEQYF

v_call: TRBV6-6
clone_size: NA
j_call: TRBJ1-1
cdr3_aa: CGVDRGMENTEAFF

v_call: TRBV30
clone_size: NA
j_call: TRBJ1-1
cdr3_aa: CAWTRSHQGTNTEAFF

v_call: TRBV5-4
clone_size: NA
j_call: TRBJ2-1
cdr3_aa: CASSLQGARVSYEQFF

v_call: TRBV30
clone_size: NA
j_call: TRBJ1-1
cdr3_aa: CAWRRNTEAFF

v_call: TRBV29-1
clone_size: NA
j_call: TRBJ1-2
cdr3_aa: CSGSSGRGYTF

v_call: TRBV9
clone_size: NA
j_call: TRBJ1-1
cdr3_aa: CASSVGQGGPEAFF

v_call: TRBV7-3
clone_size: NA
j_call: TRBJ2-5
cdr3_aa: CASSLGGQGQETQYF

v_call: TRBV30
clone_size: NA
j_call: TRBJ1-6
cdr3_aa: CAWSVEPETSPLHF

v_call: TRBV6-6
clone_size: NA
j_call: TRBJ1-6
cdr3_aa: CASSYSQFNSPLHF

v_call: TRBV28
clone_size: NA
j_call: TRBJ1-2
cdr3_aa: CASLRTDRPWGGYTF

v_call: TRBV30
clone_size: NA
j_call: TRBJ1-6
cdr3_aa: CAWSVLGLYSPLHF

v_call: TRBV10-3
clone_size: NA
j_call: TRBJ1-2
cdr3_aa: CAISEGIYYTF

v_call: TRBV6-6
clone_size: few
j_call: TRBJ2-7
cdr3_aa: CASRFPSGAYEQYF

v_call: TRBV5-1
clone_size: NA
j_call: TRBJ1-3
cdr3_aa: CASSLDSVSGNTIYF

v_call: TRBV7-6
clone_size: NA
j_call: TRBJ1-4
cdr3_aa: CASSLSPDGATNEKLFF

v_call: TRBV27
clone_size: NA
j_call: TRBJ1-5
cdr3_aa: CASSSGFNQPQHF

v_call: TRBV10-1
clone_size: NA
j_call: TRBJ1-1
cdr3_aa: CASSGSRRGLRAFF

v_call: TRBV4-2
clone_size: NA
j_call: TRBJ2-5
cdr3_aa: CASSRGSWRKQGGQETQYF

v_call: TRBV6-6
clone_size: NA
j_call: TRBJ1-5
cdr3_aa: CASSYAQGGNQPQHF

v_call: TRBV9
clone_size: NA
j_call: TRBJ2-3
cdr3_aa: CASSSSGSPTDTQYF

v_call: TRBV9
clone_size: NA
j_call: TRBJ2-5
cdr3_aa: CASSVGLVPQETQYF

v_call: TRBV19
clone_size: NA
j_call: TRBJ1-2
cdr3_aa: CASSRGRAYGYTF

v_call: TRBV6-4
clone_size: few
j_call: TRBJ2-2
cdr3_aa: CASSVRETGELFF

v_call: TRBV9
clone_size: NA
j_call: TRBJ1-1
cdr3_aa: CASSGNLNTEAFF

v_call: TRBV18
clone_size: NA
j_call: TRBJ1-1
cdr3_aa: CASSLSMNTEAFF

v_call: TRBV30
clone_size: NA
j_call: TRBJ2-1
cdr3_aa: CAWSVGARIEFF

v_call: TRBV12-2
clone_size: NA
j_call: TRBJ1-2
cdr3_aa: CASRSLLGTANYGYTF